The 21 T cell receptor beta chains reported below all come from one sample, sequenced in a study of blood T cell repertoires in COVID-19. Here immunoSEQ multiplex PCR was the method, and the copy in TCRdb shows in-frame clones only, minus some. This table has roughly 87,000 clones, 60% to 80% appearing once. The specimen sequenced was peripheral blood. The receptors stem from a woman aged 45-65 years with acute or convalescent COVID-19.

The V gene is TRBV7-9, the J gene TRBJ2-5; D uncertain. The CDR3 totals 11 residues. V was shortened by 4 bases and J by 3 bases, with 3 bases between the two germline ends. Germline-derived CDR1 and CDR2 are SEHNR and FQNEAQ (reference sequence). Here the CDR3 DNA reads TGTGCCAGCAGCTCAGAAGAGACCCAGTACTTC. Protein: CASSSEETQYF.

The chain carries TRBV7-8 and TRBJ1-1; D is ambiguous. V gave up 8 bases and J gave up 2 bases, with 12 bases separating them. Germline CDR1 and CDR2: SGHVS and FQNEAQ. The CDR3 loop spans 13 amino acids. The CDR3 DNA follows: TGTGCCAGCGGTAAGCAAGCTAACACTGAAGCTTTCTTT. It codes for CASGKQANTEAFF.

The V and J genes are TRBV18 and TRBJ1-1, with TRBD1 as a possible D gene (6 bases). This CDR3 contains 15 residues. Trimming took 5 bases from V and 4 from J, leaving 17 bases between them. The germline V gene has CDR1 KGHSH and CDR2 LQKENI. This chain's CDR3 is CASSVQGEGLTEAFF. CDR3 in DNA: TGTGCCAGCTCAGTACAGGGAGAGGGGCTCACTGAAGCTTTCTTT.

The V call is TRBV6-5, the J call TRBJ2-5; perhaps TRBD1 as D (5 bases). The germline V gene encodes CDR1 MNHEY and CDR2 SVGAGI. The CDR3 is 15 residues long. V dropped 5 bases and J dropped 5 bases, with 18 bases sitting between them. The CDR3 sequence is CASSTGSYPGETQYF. CDR3 DNA sequence: TGTGCCAGCAGTACCGGGTCCTACCCAGGGGAGACCCAGTACTTC.

This clone was recorded once. The chain uses TRBV6-4 and TRBJ2-1; 11 bases are a match to TRBD2. Germline lookup yields CDR1 MRHNA and CDR2 SNTAGT. The CDR3 sequence is 15 residues long. Trimming removed 2 bases from V and 7 bases from J; junction bases left unmatched: 4. Here the CDR3 DNA reads TGTGCCAGCAGTGACACTAGCGGGGGTAAGAATGAGCAGTTCTTC. As protein: CASSDTSGGKNEQFF.

J is TRBJ1-2 and V is TRBV7-2; TRBD1 matches at 8 bases. The CDR3 runs 16 residues. Unmatched junction bases numbered 16, after V lost 5 bases and J lost 8 bases. Germline-derived CDR1 and CDR2 are SGHTA and FQGNSA. The CDR3 region is CASSPTGQGGSYGYTF. The CDR3 DNA sequence: TGTGCCAGCAGCCCTACTGGACAGGGAGGGTCCTACGGCTACACCTTC.

This clone was detected a few times. The sample contains more than one DNA sequence encoding this CDR3. This chain joins TRBV7-9 and TRBJ2-7; D is possibly TRBD1 (6 bases). CDR3 length: 13 residues. Trimming left V 4 bases short and J 3 bases short, with 10 bases between. Germline assignment: CDR1 SEHNR and CDR2 FQNEAQ (reference sequence). CDR3 sequence reads: CASSSGQYYEQYF. CDR3 sequence (DNA): TGTGCCAGCAGCTCAGGACAGTACTACGAGCAGTACTTC. The variable domain in full, with the rest retrieved from reference TRBV7-9 and TRBJ2-7, is DTGVSQNPRHKITKRGQNVTFRCDPISEHNRLYWYRQTLGQGPEFLTYFQNEAQLEKSRLLSDRFSAERPKGSFSTLEIQRTEQGDSAMYLCASSSGQYYEQYFGPGTRLTVT.

J is TRBJ2-1 and V is TRBV11-3, with 10 positions matching TRBD2. Germline lookup yields CDR1 SGHNT and CDR2 YENEEA. V gave up 4 bases and J gave up 5 bases; unmatched junction bases: 5. There are 15 residues in the CDR3. The CDR3 DNA reads TGTGCCAGCAGCTCTCGAGCGGGGGGGGACAATGAGCAGTTCTTC. Translated: CASSSRAGGDNEQFF. Looking up the rest from reference TRBV11-3 and TRBJ2-1 gives the full variable domain: EAGVVQSPRYKIIEKKQPVAFWCNPISGHNTLYWYLQNLGQGPELLIRYENEEAVDDSQLPKDRFSAERLKGVDSTLKIQPAELGDSAVYLCASSSRAGGDNEQFFGPGTRLTVL.

The genes are TRBV19 and TRBJ2-2; 11 bases are a match to TRBD2. The V and J ends lost 5 bases and 6 bases, in that order; junction bases with no gene match: 5. Per the germline V gene, CDR1 is LNHDA and CDR2 is SQIVND (reference sequence). The CDR3 contains 15 residues. The CDR3 loop reads CASSLGLAEAGELFF. The CDR3 DNA follows: TGTGCCAGTAGTTTGGGACTAGCGGAAGCCGGGGAGCTGTTTTTT.

This clone was counted a few times. This chain joins TRBV6-1 and TRBJ2-1; 8 nucleotides align to TRBD2. Germline V gene sequence: CDR1 MNHNS, CDR2 SASEGT. With V trimmed by 2 bases and J by 7 bases, 7 bases remained unmatched. The CDR3 has 15 amino acids. This CDR3 is CASSELAGGRNEQFF. CDR3 nucleotide sequence: TGTGCCAGCAGTGAACTGGCGGGGGGTAGGAATGAGCAGTTCTTC.

The rearrangement joins TRBV6-5 to TRBJ2-5; TRBD1 is a possible D gene (6 bases). Trimming pared 5 bases from V and 5 bases from J, leaving 9 bases between. Germline V gene data show CDR1 as MNHEY and CDR2 as SVGAGI. This CDR3 has 12 amino acids. The CDR3 protein is CASSTGLETQYF. The CDR3 DNA is TGTGCCAGCAGTACAGGGTTGGAGACCCAGTACTTC.

This chain uses TRBV2 with TRBJ1-2, with D perhaps TRBD1 (6 bases). CDR1 SNHLY and CDR2 FYNNEI come from the germline V gene. CDR3 length: 12 residues. V shed 10 bases and J shed 3 bases, with 12 bases lying between them. CDR3 coding DNA: TGTGCCACACAGGGTAAAGACTATGGCTACACCTTC. Protein sequence: CATQGKDYGYTF. Together with reference TRBV2 and TRBJ1-2, the CDR3 gives the full variable domain: EPEVTQTPSHQVTQMGQEVILRCVPISNHLYFYWYRQILGQKVEFLVSFYNNEISEKSEIFDDQFSVERPDGSNFTLKIRSTKLEDSAMYFCATQGKDYGYTFGSGTRLTVV.

As concerns this clone: Other DNA sequences in this specimen translate into the identical CDR3. The rearrangement uses TRBV5-1 and TRBJ1-1; TRBD1 matches at 7 bases. CDR3 length equals 14 residues. Germline lookup yields CDR1 SGHRS and CDR2 YFSETQ. V lost 0 bases to trimming and J lost 5 bases; unmatched junction nucleotides: 4. The CDR3 bases are TGCGCCAGCAGCTTGGAGGGGGCGCGTACTGAAGCTTTCTTT. It translates to CASSLEGARTEAFF.

The chain employs TRBV2 and TRBJ1-2; weak D call: TRBD1 (5 bases). V gave up 6 bases and J gave up 4 bases, with 15 bases separating them. The germline gives CDR1 SNHLY, CDR2 FYNNEI. This CDR3 is built from 14 residues. The CDR3 coding sequence is TGTGCCAGCAGGCCCAGCGGGGGAGGCTATGGCTACACCTTC. Its translation is CASRPSGGGYGYTF. Full variable domain (missing parts from reference TRBV2 and TRBJ1-2): EPEVTQTPSHQVTQMGQEVILRCVPISNHLYFYWYRQILGQKVEFLVSFYNNEISEKSEIFDDQFSVERPDGSNFTLKIRSTKLEDSAMYFCASRPSGGGYGYTFGSGTRLTVV.

The gene calls are TRBV5-5 and TRBJ2-7, with TRBD1 matching over 7 bases. V was pared by 2 bases and J by 2 bases, with 7 bases of the junction left unmatched. Germline CDR1 is SGHKS and CDR2 is YYEKEE (reference sequence). CDR3 length: 15 residues. The CDR3: CASSFIGTVAYEQYF. The CDR3 DNA reads TGTGCCAGCAGCTTCATAGGGACAGTAGCCTACGAGCAGTACTTC. The variable domain in full, with the rest retrieved from reference TRBV5-5 and TRBJ2-7, is DAGVTQSPTHLIKTRGQQVTLRCSPISGHKSVSWYQQVLGQGPQFIFQYYEKEERGRGNFPDRFSARQFPNYSSELNVNALLLGDSALYLCASSFIGTVAYEQYFGPGTRLTVT.

This rearrangement joins TRBV2 to TRBJ2-7, with TRBD1 matching over 10 bases. CDR1 is SNHLY, CDR2 FYNNEI, per germline. This CDR3 region has 15 residues. V was clipped by 0 bases and J by 5 bases; unmatched bases: 4. The CDR3 DNA reads as TGTGCCAGCAGTGAAGCGGGACAGGGGTCCCACGAGCAGTACTTC. It is translated as CASSEAGQGSHEQYF.

This clone was recorded many times. Here the CDR3 DNA reads TGTGCCAGCAGCTTAACGAACGGGTATAATTCACCCCTCCACTTT. Amino acid sequence: CASSLTNGYNSPLHF. The chain has TRBV11-2 and TRBJ1-6; no firm D call. V was pared by 2 bases and J by 4 bases, with 9 bases between. This CDR3 is built from 15 residues. The germline V gene encodes CDR1 SGHAT and CDR2 FQNNGV.

V is TRBV4-1 and J is TRBJ2-2, with 10 bases matching TRBD1. In germline, CDR1 is MGHRA, CDR2 YSYEKL. V lost 6 bases, J lost 5 bases, and 6 bases stayed unmatched. The CDR3 spans 15 residues. In nucleotides, the CDR3 is TGCGCCAGCAGGGGACAGGGGACTAAGACCGGGGAGCTGTTTTTT. It yields the protein CASRGQGTKTGELFF.

This clone was observed a single time. The chain uses TRBV6-1 and TRBJ2-1, with D perhaps TRBD1 (6 bases). The V and J ends lost 2 bases and 3 bases respectively, with 11 bases between them. Germline V gene lookup returns CDR1 MNHNS and CDR2 SASEGT. The CDR3 has 15 residues. CDR3 DNA: TGTGCCAGCAGTGAATTAGCAGGGGACTACAATGAGCAGTTCTTC. Protein product: CASSELAGDYNEQFF.

This rearrangement joins TRBV24-1 to TRBJ2-5; the match to TRBD2 covers 13 bases. V was clipped by 7 bases and J by 0 bases; unmatched bases: 1. This CDR3 region has 15 residues. In germline, CDR1 is KGHDR, CDR2 SFDVKD. CDR3: CATSGTSGDQETQYF. The CDR3 DNA reads TGTGCCACCAGCGGGACTAGCGGGGACCAAGAGACCCAGTACTTC.

The J gene is TRBJ2-5, the V gene TRBV5-4; D gene unclear. The CDR3 spans 13 residues. Germline CDR1 and CDR2: SGHNT and YYREEE (reference sequence). V lost 2 bases and J lost 1, with 6 bases in between. The CDR3 DNA reads TGTGCCAGCAGCTTCGCGATCCAAGAGACCCAGTACTTC. Encoded protein: CASSFAIQETQYF.